A selection of T cell receptor beta chains follows, all from one sample in a study of T cells after yellow fever vaccination. MiXCR, run by TCRdb on the 5' RACE reads, gives a single entry per CDR3 protein. This table holds about 330,000 distinct CDR3 sequences, 7% to 9% found once. The specimen was PBMCs, collected about 41 days after the first yellow fever vaccination. Every receptor here comes from a man between 18 and 29 years old who received the YFV17D yellow fever vaccine. The CDR3 runs from the conserved cysteine through the conserved F or W. D genes are given only for firm matches. The size field is filled for only some rows; it gives once, few, many or a size class.

D gene	clone size	V gene	J gene	CDR3 protein	CDR3 DNA
NA	few	TRBV7-2	TRBJ2-7	CASSRTSTRGSEQYF	TGTGCCAGCAGCCGGACTTCCACGAGGGGGAGCGAGCAGTACTTC
NA	few	TRBV5-1	TRBJ1-1	CASSLMDTEAFF	TGCGCCAGCAGCTTGATGGACACTGAAGCTTTCTTT
NA	NA	TRBV4-1	TRBJ1-1	CASSQIGLHTEAFF	TGCGCCAGCAGCCAAATAGGACTCCACACTGAAGCTTTCTTT
NA	NA	TRBV20-1	TRBJ1-5	CSARTRALQPQHF	TGCAGTGCTAGAACGAGGGCTCTTCAGCCCCAGCATTTT
NA	few	TRBV7-2	TRBJ2-2	CASSLVPGYNTGELFF	TGTGCCAGCAGCTTAGTCCCAGGGTACAACACCGGGGAGCTGTTTTTT
TRBD2	few	TRBV19	TRBJ2-1	CASSIWSGDNEQFF	TGTGCCAGTAGTATCTGGAGCGGGGACAATGAGCAGTTCTTC
NA	NA	TRBV4-2	TRBJ2-7	CASSQSGGRFYEQYF	TGTGCCAGCAGCCAATCTGGGGGCCGATTCTACGAGCAGTACTTC
TRBD1	NA	TRBV19	TRBJ1-2	CASRQGEDYGYTF	TGTGCCAGCAGACAGGGTGAGGACTATGGCTACACCTTC
NA	few	TRBV4-1	TRBJ2-4	CASSQGPHRGAKNIQYF	TGCGCCAGCAGCCAAGGACCGCACCGGGGAGCCAAAAACATTCAGTACTTC
TRBD1	NA	TRBV13	TRBJ1-2	CASSPRTGSNYGYTF	TGTGCCAGCAGCCCAAGGACAGGGAGCAACTATGGCTACACCTTC
TRBD2	few	TRBV4-1	TRBJ2-5	CASSQVYSGGERETQYF	TGCGCCAGCAGCCAAGTATATAGCGGGGGGGAACGAGAGACCCAGTACTTC
NA	few	TRBV4-1	TRBJ2-1	CASSQDGVHEQFF	TGCGCCAGCAGCCAAGACGGGGTCCATGAGCAGTTCTTC
NA	many	TRBV27	TRBJ2-5	CASSRFVGHEETQYF	TGTGCCAGCAGCCGGTTCGTCGGGCACGAGGAGACCCAGTACTTC
NA	NA	TRBV6-1	TRBJ1-6	CASRLQRTVGSPLHF	TGTGCCAGCAGACTTCAGAGAACCGTGGGTTCACCCCTCCACTTT
NA	NA	TRBV19	TRBJ2-1	CASSIWADEQFF	TGTGCCAGTAGTATCTGGGCGGATGAGCAGTTCTTC
NA	NA	TRBV5-1	TRBJ2-3	CASSLTSESTDTQYF	TGCGCCAGCAGCTTAACCAGCGAAAGCACAGATACGCAGTATTTT